The 6 T cell receptor beta chains presented below share a single source sample, sequenced in a study of beta chain features in type 1 diabetes. Expressed TCRB transcripts got sequenced, as all isolated RNA was reverse transcribed. Method: immunoSEQ multiplex PCR; TCRdb's copy keeps in-frame clones and lacks some. The sample shows some 150,000 clones, approximately 9.8% of them seen only once. Sequenced: central memory CD4+ T cells from blood. These receptors originate from a woman aged 40 to 49 in good health.

This clone occurred a few times. V gene TRBV10-1 combines with J gene TRBJ2-4; maybe TRBD1 (6 bases). The CDR3 has 12 amino acids. Trimming shortened V by 4 bases and J by 14 bases, and 15 bases separated the two germline ends. Germline assignment: CDR1 WNHNN and CDR2 SYGVQD (reference sequence). The CDR3 coding sequence is TGCGCCAGCAGTGTTCCAGGGGCGACCGAGTACTTC. It encodes CASSVPGATEYF.

This CDR3 reads CASASGDIRKQYF. In nucleotides, the CDR3 is TGTGCCAGCGCTAGCGGGGATATCCGTAAGCAGTACTTC. The chain carries TRBV7-2 and TRBJ2-5, with 9 bases that match TRBD2. CDR1 and CDR2 (germline): SGHTA, FQGNSA. With V trimmed by 8 bases and J by 11 bases, 12 bases remained unmatched. CDR3 length equals 13 residues.

V usage is TRBV13 and J usage is TRBJ2-7; perhaps TRBD1 as D (6 bases). The V end was cut by 5 bases, the J end by 4 bases, with 18 bases between. The CDR3 loop spans 15 amino acids. Germline lookup yields CDR1 PRHDT and CDR2 FYEKMQ (reference sequence). CDR3 sequence: CASSIGTLYSYEQYF. Here the CDR3 DNA reads TGTGCCAGCAGCATCGGGACACTATATTCTTACGAGCAGTACTTC. Full variable domain (missing parts from reference TRBV13 and TRBJ2-7): AAGVIQSPRHLIKEKRETATLKCYPIPRHDTVYWYQQGPGQDPQFLISFYEKMQSDKGSIPDRFSAQQFSDYHSELNMSSLELGDSALYFCASSIGTLYSYEQYFGPGTRLTVT.

The V and J genes are TRBV19 and TRBJ2-2; no definite D call. V lost 6 bases, J lost 8 bases, and 10 bases lay in between. The CDR3 has 12 amino acids. Germline CDR1 is LNHDA and CDR2 is SQIVND (reference sequence). CDR3 sequence: CASRWMRGELFF. CDR3 sequence (DNA): TGTGCCAGTAGGTGGATGAGGGGGGAGCTGTTTTTT.

This clone was counted only a few times. The chain employs TRBV10-2 and TRBJ2-1, with TRBD2 identical over 10 bases. The CDR3 extends over 15 amino acids. Germline loops: CDR1 WSHSY, CDR2 SAAADI. V was clipped by 7 bases and J by 2 bases; unmatched bases: 5. The CDR3 region is CASNLAGATYNEQFF. The CDR3, as DNA: TGCGCCAGCAATCTAGCGGGGGCCACCTACAATGAGCAGTTCTTC.

The V call is TRBV5-6, the J call TRBJ1-4; D is undetermined. The V gene's germline CDR1 is SGHDT and CDR2 YYEEEE. The CDR3 has 14 amino acids. V gave up 5 bases and J gave up 3 bases, with 11 bases separating them. In DNA form, the CDR3 reads TGTGCCAGCAGTCGGAAGGAGGCTAATGAAAAACTGTTTTTT. This sequence encodes CASSRKEANEKLFF. Complete variable domain (other parts from reference TRBV5-6 and TRBJ1-4): DAGVTQSPTHLIKTRGQQVTLRCSPKSGHDTVSWYQQALGQGPQFIFQYYEEEERQRGNFPDRFSGHQFPNYSSELNVNALLLGDSALYLCASSRKEANEKLFFGSGTQLSVL.